The 17 T cell receptor beta chains below all came from one sample that was sequenced in a study of blood T cells in healthy people across ages. Primed by a sample-barcoded 5' primer and a J-beta primer mix, a second PCR proceeded for 7 to 11 cycles. A single record per CDR3 protein comes from TCRdb applying MiXCR to the 5' RACE reads. The table shows 850,000 to 950,000 distinct CDR3 sequences, with 25% to 30% occurring only once. The sample comprised blood. The receptors originated from a woman of 80 years or more in good health.

Many counts were recorded for this clonotype. The chain recombines TRBV12-3 or TRBV12-4 with TRBJ1-2; 9 bases are a match to TRBD1. The CDR3 sequence is 14 residues long. V was pared by 5 bases and J by 8 bases, with 9 bases of the junction left unmatched. The CDR3 sequence is CASSPTGGAEGYTF. The CDR3 DNA follows: TGTGCCAGCAGTCCTACAGGGGGCGCAGAGGGCTACACCTTC.

This clonotype has only a few counts. The V and J genes are TRBV20-1 and TRBJ1-6; D uncertain. The CDR3 covers 13 residues. Germline CDR1 is DFQATT and CDR2 is SNEGSKA (reference sequence). Trimming stripped 5 bases from V and 6 bases from J, with 11 bases between. The CDR3 spells CSAPTGANSPLHF. The CDR3 nucleotides are TGCAGTGCTCCCACGGGAGCTAATTCACCCCTCCACTTT.

This clonotype was seen ten or more times. The rearrangement uses TRBV28 and TRBJ1-2; tentatively, D is TRBD1 (5 bases). The V end was cut by 6 bases, the J end by 5 bases, with 13 bases between. This CDR3 contains 13 residues. CDR1 and CDR2 from the germline V gene are MDHEN and SYDVKM. The CDR3: CASRRDGPYGYTF. The CDR3 region has the DNA TGTGCCAGCAGGAGGGACGGACCGTATGGCTACACCTTC.

In this sample, this clonotype turned up many times. The gene calls are TRBV20-1 and TRBJ2-3, with D unclear. This CDR3 contains 14 residues. Germline CDR1 DFQATT, CDR2 SNEGSKA (reference sequence). This chain's CDR3 is CSPLPSLYTDTQYF. The CDR3 bases are TGCAGCCCGCTACCGAGTCTTTACACAGATACGCAGTATTTT.

This clonotype was picked up a small number of times. The rearrangement joins TRBV10-1 to TRBJ2-3, with TRBD2 matching over 14 bases. V shed 2 bases and J 6 bases; nucleotides not matched to a gene: 7. There are 17 residues in the CDR3. Looked up from germline, CDR1 is WNHNN and CDR2 is SYGVQD (reference sequence). CDR3 loop: CASSEGGLAGVTDTQYF. In DNA, the CDR3 is TGCGCCAGCAGTGAGGGGGGACTAGCGGGGGTCACGGATACGCAGTATTTT.

This clonotype appeared a few times. The V call is TRBV20-1, the J call TRBJ2-3, with TRBD1 matching over 9 bases. Germline lookup yields CDR1 DFQATT and CDR2 SNEGSKA (reference sequence). This CDR3 region has 14 residues. V was pared by 3 bases and J by 5 bases, with 6 bases of the junction left unmatched. CDR3 in amino acids: CSARAGTGLDTQYF. In DNA, the CDR3 is TGCAGTGCTAGGGCTGGGACAGGGTTAGATACGCAGTATTTT.

This clonotype was seen at least ten times. V usage is TRBV6-2 or TRBV6-3 and J usage is TRBJ2-7; 9 positions agree with TRBD1. V shed 5 bases and J 1 base; nucleotides not matched to a gene: 12. The CDR3 is 17 amino acids. CDR1 MNHEY and CDR2 SVGEGT come from the germline V gene. The CDR3 DNA follows: TGTGCCAGCAGTAACTTAGACAGGGGGACAAGGTCCTACGAGCAGTACTTC. Translating gives CASSNLDRGTRSYEQYF.

This clonotype was detected many times. The chain carries TRBV28 and TRBJ2-5; D uncertain. Germline V gives CDR1 MDHEN, CDR2 SYDVKM. CDR3 length: 10 amino acids. Trimming left V 10 bases short and J 5 bases short, with 8 bases between. CDR3 protein: CATLGETQYF. CDR3 nucleotides: TGTGCCACCCTAGGGGAGACCCAGTACTTC.

This clonotype was seen only a few times. The chain employs TRBV20-1 and TRBJ2-3; D is ambiguous. This CDR3 has 12 residues. Trimming shortened V by 2 bases and J by 10 bases, and 13 bases separated the two germline ends. CDR1 and CDR2 from the germline V gene are DFQATT and SNEGSKA (reference sequence). DNA of the CDR3: TGCAGTGCTAGAATTGATAGAGAAGCGCAGTATTTT. Amino acid sequence: CSARIDREAQYF.

This chain uses TRBV4-3 with TRBJ1-4; 9 nucleotides agree with TRBD1. Losses at the gene ends were 1 base for V and 5 bases for J; bases not matched to a gene: 5. Germline lookup yields CDR1 LGHNA and CDR2 YSLEER. The CDR3 is 16 amino acids. The chain's CDR3 is CASSQALGQGNEKLFF. CDR3 DNA: TGCGCCAGCAGCCAAGCGCTCGGACAGGGGAATGAAAAACTGTTTTTT.

V and J are TRBV20-1 and TRBJ1-2; 8 nucleotides line up with TRBD1. CDR3 length: 16 amino acids. The V segment lost 3 bases and the J segment 2 bases; nucleotides outside the gene matches: 11. Looked up from germline, CDR1 is DFQATT and CDR2 is SNEGSKA (reference sequence). This CDR3 reads CSASEGRGLANYGYTF. In DNA form, the CDR3 reads TGCAGTGCTAGTGAAGGCAGGGGGCTTGCAAACTATGGCTACACCTTC.

This clonotype was observed a few times. The genes are TRBV10-1 and TRBJ2-5; a weak D match, TRBD2 (5 bases). Germline-derived CDR1 and CDR2 are WNHNN and SYGVQD (reference sequence). The CDR3 totals 13 residues. The V gene lost 0 bases and the J gene lost 4 bases, with 6 bases spanning the gap. CDR3 region: CASSESGRETQYF. The CDR3 DNA is TGCGCCAGCAGTGAGTCTGGGAGAGAGACCCAGTACTTC.

This clonotype appeared many times. CDR3 loop: CSASGHQPQHF. Here the CDR3 DNA reads TGCAGTGCTAGTGGGCATCAGCCCCAGCATTTT. The J gene is TRBJ1-5, the V gene TRBV20-1; D is uncertain. This CDR3 spans 11 amino acids. Germline assignment: CDR1 DFQATT and CDR2 SNEGSKA (reference sequence). V was cut by 3 bases and J by 5 bases, with 5 bases left in between.

The CDR3 loop is CASSVGKETFGYGYTF. Written as DNA, the CDR3 is TGTGCCAGCAGCGTAGGTAAGGAAACCTTCGGCTATGGCTACACCTTC. The chain has TRBV9 and TRBJ1-2; D gene uncertain. There are 16 residues in the CDR3. The germline CDR1 and CDR2 sequences are SGDLS and YYNGEE. The germline V and J ends were trimmed by 0 bases and 4 bases, with 16 bases remaining between them. The full variable domain, with the rest looked up from reference TRBV9 and TRBJ1-2, is DSGVTQTPKHLITATGQRVTLRCSPRSGDLSVYWYQQSLDQGLQFLIQYYNGEERAKGNILERFSAQQFPDLHSELNLSSLELGDSALYFCASSVGKETFGYGYTFGSGTRLTVV.

This chain links TRBV6-5 with TRBJ2-1, with 14 bases identical to TRBD2. Unmatched junction bases numbered 2, after V lost 2 bases and J lost 5 bases. The germline CDR1 and CDR2 sequences are MNHEY and SVGAGI. CDR3 length: 16 amino acids. CDR3: CASSYGLAGGHNEQFF. CDR3 DNA sequence: TGTGCCAGCAGTTACGGACTAGCGGGGGGACACAATGAGCAGTTCTTC.

Concerning this clonotype itself: This may be a read error: a much more frequent sequence differs by one nucleotide. The rearrangement links TRBV21-1 to TRBJ2-1; the D call in the table, TRBD1, was not verified against the DNA. TRBV21-1 is marked as a pseudogene. The CDR3 extends over 13 amino acids. CDR3 coding DNA: TGTTGGGTGGGGTCCCCTAATTGGTATGAGCAGTTCTTC. Translating gives CWVGSPNWYEQFF.

This clonotype was seen at least ten times. The chain employs TRBV6-5 and TRBJ1-6, with 8 bases lining up with TRBD1. In germline, CDR1 is MNHEY, CDR2 SVGAGI. Trimming removed 5 bases from V and 8 bases from J; junction bases left unmatched: 11. The CDR3 runs 16 residues. CDR3 coding DNA: TGTGCCAGCAGTCTAACCCCCGGACAGGGATATTCACCCCTCCACTTT. Amino acids: CASSLTPGQGYSPLHF.